This note documents a single T cell receptor (beta chain) sequence. These data come from a study of blood T cell repertoires in COVID-19. Produced via immunoSEQ multiplex PCR; TCRdb's table is partial and in-frame only. The sample holds approximately 300,000 clones, approximately 85% seen once. With V trimmed by 5 bases and J by 4 bases, 7 bases remained unmatched. Germline-derived CDR1 and CDR2 are SGHRS and YFSETQ. The CDR3 runs to 15 residues. The TCR originated in a woman aged 45-60 years with acute or convalescent COVID-19. The gene calls are TRBV5-1 and TRBJ1-2, with 11 bases fitting TRBD1. Sequencing was performed on peripheral blood. Here the CDR3 DNA reads TGCGCCAGCAGGCCCGGACAGGGGGCGATCTATGGCTACACCTTC. Amino acid sequence: CASRPGQGAIYGYTF.